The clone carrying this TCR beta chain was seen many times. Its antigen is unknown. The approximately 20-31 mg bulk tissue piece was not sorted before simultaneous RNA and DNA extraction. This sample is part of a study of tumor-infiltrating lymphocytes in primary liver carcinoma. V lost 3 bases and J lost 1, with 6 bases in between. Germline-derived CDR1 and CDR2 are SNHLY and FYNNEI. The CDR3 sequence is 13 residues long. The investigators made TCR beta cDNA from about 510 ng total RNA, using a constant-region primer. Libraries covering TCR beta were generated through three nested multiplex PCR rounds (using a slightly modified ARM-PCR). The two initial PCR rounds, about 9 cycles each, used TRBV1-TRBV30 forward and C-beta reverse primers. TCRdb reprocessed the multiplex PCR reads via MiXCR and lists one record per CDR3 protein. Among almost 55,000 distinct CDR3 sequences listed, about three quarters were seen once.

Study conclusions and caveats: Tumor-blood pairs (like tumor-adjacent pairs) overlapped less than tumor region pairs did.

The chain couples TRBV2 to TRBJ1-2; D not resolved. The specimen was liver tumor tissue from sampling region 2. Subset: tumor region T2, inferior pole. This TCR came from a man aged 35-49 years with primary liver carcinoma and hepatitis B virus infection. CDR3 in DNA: TGTGCCAGCAGTGATGGGGATAACTATGGCTACACCTTC. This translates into CASSDGDNYGYTF.